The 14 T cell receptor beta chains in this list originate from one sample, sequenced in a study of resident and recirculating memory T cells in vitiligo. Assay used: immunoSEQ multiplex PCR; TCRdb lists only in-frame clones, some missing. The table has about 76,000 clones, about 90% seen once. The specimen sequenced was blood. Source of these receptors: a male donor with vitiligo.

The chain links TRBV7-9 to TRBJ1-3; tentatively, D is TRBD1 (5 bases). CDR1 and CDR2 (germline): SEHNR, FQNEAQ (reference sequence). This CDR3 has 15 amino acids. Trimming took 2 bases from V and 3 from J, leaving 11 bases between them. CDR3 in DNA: TGTGCCAGCAGCTTACAGGCAGGGCGTGGAAACACCATATATTTT. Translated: CASSLQAGRGNTIYF.

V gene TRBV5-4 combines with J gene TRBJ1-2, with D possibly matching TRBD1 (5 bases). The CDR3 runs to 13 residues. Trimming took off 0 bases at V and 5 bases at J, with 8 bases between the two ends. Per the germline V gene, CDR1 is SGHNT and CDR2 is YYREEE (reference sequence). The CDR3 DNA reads TGTGCCAGCAGCTTGGAAGGGGATTATGGCTACACCTTC. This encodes CASSLEGDYGYTF.

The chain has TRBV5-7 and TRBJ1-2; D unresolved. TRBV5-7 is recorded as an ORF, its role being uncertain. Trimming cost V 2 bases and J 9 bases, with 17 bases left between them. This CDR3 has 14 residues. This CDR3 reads CASSLRGIEKRYTF. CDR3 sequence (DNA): TGTGCCAGCAGCTTACGAGGGATCGAAAAACGCTACACCTTC.

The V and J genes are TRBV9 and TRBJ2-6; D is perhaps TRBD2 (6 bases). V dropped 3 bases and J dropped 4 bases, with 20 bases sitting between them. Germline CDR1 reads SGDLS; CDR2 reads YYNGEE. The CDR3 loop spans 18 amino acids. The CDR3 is CASSAWDFLSSGANVLTF. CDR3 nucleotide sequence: TGTGCCAGCAGCGCCTGGGACTTCCTGAGCTCCGGGGCCAACGTCCTGACTTTC.

The CDR3 nucleotides are TGTGCCAGCAGCTTAGCGGGACAGGGGAATCAGCCCCAGCATTTT. Its protein product is CASSLAGQGNQPQHF. This sequence joins TRBV7-9 and TRBJ1-5, with 10 nucleotides matching TRBD1. V lost 0 bases to trimming and J lost 4 bases; unmatched junction nucleotides: 0. This CDR3 contains 15 residues. Germline V gene lookup returns CDR1 SEHNR and CDR2 FQNEAQ (reference sequence).

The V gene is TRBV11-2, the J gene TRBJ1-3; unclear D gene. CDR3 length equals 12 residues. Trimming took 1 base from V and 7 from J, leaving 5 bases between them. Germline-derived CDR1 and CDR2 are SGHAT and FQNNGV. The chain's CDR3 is CASSLVSNTIYF. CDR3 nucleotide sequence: TGTGCCAGCAGCTTAGTTAGTAACACCATATATTTT. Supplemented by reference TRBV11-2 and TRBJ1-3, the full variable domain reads EAGVAQSPRYKIIEKRQSVAFWCNPISGHATLYWYQQILGQGPKLLIQFQNNGVVDDSQLPKDRFSAERLKGVDSTLKIQPAKLEDSAVYLCASSLVSNTIYFGEGSWLTVV.

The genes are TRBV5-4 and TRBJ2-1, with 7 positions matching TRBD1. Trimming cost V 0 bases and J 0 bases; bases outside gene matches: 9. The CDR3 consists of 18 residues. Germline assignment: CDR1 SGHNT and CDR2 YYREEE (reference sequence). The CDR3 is CASSLGATGTDSYNEQFF. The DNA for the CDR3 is TGTGCCAGCAGCTTGGGGGCAACCGGGACAGACTCCTACAATGAGCAGTTCTTC.

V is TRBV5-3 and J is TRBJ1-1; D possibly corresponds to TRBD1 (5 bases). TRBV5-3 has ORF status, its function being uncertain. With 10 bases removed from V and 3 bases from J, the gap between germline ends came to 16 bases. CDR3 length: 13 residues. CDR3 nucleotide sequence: TGTGCCCCCCAGGAGGGGCTGGACACTGAAGCTTTCTTT. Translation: CAPQEGLDTEAFF.

CDR3 sequence reads: CAWRPSSSYEQYF. In nucleotides, the CDR3 is TGTGCCTGGAGGCCCTCGAGCTCCTACGAGCAGTACTTC. The chain couples TRBV30 to TRBJ2-7; D gene ambiguous. CDR3 size: 13 residues. Trimming removed 3 bases at V and 0 bases at J, with 9 bases between. Germline V gene data show CDR1 as GTSNPN and CDR2 as SVGIG (reference sequence).

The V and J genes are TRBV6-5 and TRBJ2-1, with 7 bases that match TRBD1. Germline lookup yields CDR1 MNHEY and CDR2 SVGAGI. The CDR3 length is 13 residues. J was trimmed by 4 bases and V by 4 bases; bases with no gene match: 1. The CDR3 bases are TGTGCCAGCAGTTGGGGACAGTACAATGAGCAGTTCTTC. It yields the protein CASSWGQYNEQFF.

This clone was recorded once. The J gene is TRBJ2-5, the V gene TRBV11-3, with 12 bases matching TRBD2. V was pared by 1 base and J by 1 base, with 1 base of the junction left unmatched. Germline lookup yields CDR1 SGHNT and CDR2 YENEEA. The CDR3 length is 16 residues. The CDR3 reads CASSLGLAGAQETQYF. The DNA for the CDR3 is TGTGCCAGCAGCTTAGGACTAGCGGGAGCCCAAGAGACCCAGTACTTC.

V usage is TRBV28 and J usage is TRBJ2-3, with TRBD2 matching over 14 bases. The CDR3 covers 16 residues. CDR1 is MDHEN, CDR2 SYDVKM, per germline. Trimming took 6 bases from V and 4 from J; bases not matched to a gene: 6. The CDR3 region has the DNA TGTGCCAGCAGCTCGGGACTAGCGGGAGTTGCAGATACGCAGTATTTT. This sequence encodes CASSSGLAGVADTQYF. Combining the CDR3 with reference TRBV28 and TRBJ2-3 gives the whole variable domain DVKVTQSSRYLVKRTGEKVFLECVQDMDHENMFWYRQDPGLGLRLIYFSYDVKMKEKGDIPEGYSVSREKKERFSLILESASTNQTSMYLCASSSGLAGVADTQYFGPGTRLTVL.

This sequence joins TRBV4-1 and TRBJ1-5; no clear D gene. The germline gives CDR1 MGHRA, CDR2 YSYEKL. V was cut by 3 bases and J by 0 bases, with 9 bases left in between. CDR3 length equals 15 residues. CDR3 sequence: CASSQPGNSNQPQHF. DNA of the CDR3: TGCGCCAGCAGCCAGCCCGGGAATAGCAATCAGCCCCAGCATTTT.

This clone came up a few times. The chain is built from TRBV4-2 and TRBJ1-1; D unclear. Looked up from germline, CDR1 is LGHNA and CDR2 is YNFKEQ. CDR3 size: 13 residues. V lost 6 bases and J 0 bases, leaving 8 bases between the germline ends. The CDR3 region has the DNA TGTGCCAGCAGAAACAGCTTGAACACTGAAGCTTTCTTT. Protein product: CASRNSLNTEAFF.